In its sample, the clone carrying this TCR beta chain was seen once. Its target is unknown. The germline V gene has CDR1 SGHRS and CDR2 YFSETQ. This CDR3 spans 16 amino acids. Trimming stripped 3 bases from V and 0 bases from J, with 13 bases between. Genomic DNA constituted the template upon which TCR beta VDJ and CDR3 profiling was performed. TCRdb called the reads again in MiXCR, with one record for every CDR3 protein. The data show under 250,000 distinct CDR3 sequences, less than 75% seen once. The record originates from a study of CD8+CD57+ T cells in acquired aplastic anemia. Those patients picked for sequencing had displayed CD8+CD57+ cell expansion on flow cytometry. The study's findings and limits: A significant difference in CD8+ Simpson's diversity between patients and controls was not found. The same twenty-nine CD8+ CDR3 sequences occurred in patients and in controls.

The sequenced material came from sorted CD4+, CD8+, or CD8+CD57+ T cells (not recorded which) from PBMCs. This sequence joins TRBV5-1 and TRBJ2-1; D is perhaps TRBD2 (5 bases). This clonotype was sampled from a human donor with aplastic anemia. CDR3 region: CASSSDPTSSYNEQFF. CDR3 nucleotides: TGCGCCAGCAGCTCCGATCCAACTAGCTCCTACAATGAGCAGTTCTTC. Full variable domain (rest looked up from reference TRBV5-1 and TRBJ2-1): KAGVTQTPRYLIKTRGQQVTLSCSPISGHRSVSWYQQTPGQGLQFLFEYFSETQRNKGNFPGRFSGRQFSNSRSEMNVSTLELGDSALYLCASSSDPTSSYNEQFFGPGTRLTVL.